The 21 T cell receptor beta chains listed next were all sequenced from one sample in a study of T cells in women clearing cervical HPV infection. Repertoires were generated with immunoSEQ multiplex PCR, while TCRdb's copy carries only in-frame clones and drops some. The listing records under 35,000 clones. Sequencing was performed on blood buffy coat. The receptors were gathered from a woman between 18 and 69 years old with a cervical HPV16 infection that either progressed to CIN3+ or cleared (not recorded which).

With respect to this clone: With the read ending 3 residues before the CDR3 end, the germline J gene is used to fill in that end. The rearrangement uses TRBV7-3 and TRBJ2-3; 9 bases align to TRBD1. The CDR3 runs 14 residues. The trim removed 5 bases at V and 7 bases at J, leaving 7 bases unmatched. Germline V gene lookup returns CDR1 SGHTA and CDR2 FQGTGA. CDR3 bases read: TGTGCCAGCAGCCCACCGGGACAGGGATATACG. Its translation is CASSPPGQGYT. The full CDR3 reads CASSPPGQGYTQYF.

Points on this clone: Read sequence stops 3 residues before the CDR3 end, and the germline J gene provides the missing end. V usage is TRBV20-1 and J usage is TRBJ2-1; no clear D. Looked up from germline, CDR1 is DFQATT and CDR2 is SNEGSKA (reference sequence). V lost 0 bases to trimming and J lost 1 base, with 7 bases between them. The CDR3 covers 14 residues. This CDR3 is CSARERSSYNEQFF. The part of the CDR3 DNA that was read is TGCAGTGCTAGAGAGCGGTCATCCTACAATGAG.

As regards this clone: An end of the junction does not agree with germline; a read error may underlie this. Read sequence stops 3 residues before the CDR3 end, and the germline J gene provides the missing end. This sequence joins TRBV7-9 and TRBJ2-1, with 11 bases aligning to TRBD2. In germline, CDR1 is SEHNR, CDR2 FQNEAQ (reference sequence). The CDR3 covers 14 residues. CDR3 region: CASSVAGGPYEQFF. The covered CDR3 bases are TGTGCCAGCAGCGTAGCGGGGGGGCCGTATGAG.

As for this clone: The read stops 3 residues short of the end of the CDR3; the missing end is completed from the germline J gene. This chain uses TRBV20-1 with TRBJ2-5; 8 positions agree with TRBD2. The CDR3 spans 14 residues. After removal of 3 bases from V and 5 bases from J, the junction contained 8 bases not matched to a gene. Germline values: CDR1 DFQATT, CDR2 SNEGSKA (reference sequence). Incomplete CDR3 DNA: TGCAGTGCTAGGCCCCCCGGGGGGGTGGAGACC. It translates to CSARPPGGVET. The entire CDR3 protein reads CSARPPGGVETQYF.

Note on this clone: The DNA ends 3 residues before the CDR3 does, and the rest of the CDR3 is filled in from the germline J gene. The chain joins TRBV20-1 to TRBJ2-7; TRBD1 aligns across 10 bases. J lost 3 bases, V lost 3 bases, and 5 bases had no gene match. This CDR3 contains 14 residues. The germline V gene has CDR1 DFQATT and CDR2 SNEGSKA (reference sequence). Partial CDR3 DNA: TGCAGTGCTAGGGGGACAGGGGAAGACTACGAG. It is translated as CSARGTGEDYE. The entire CDR3 is CSARGTGEDYEQYF.

For this clone: The CDR3 end falls 3 residues outside the read, so it is completed with the germline J gene. The chain recombines TRBV23-1 with TRBJ1-1; TRBD1 is a possible D gene (5 bases). TRBV23-1 is an open reading frame whose function is uncertain. This CDR3 is 13 amino acids long. Trimming shortened V by 2 bases and J by 1 base, and 5 bases separated the two germline ends. The sequenced part of the CDR3 DNA is TGCGCCAGCAGTCAACAGGGGAACACTGAA. It yields the protein CASSQQGNTE. From start to end, the CDR3 is CASSQQGNTEAFF.

The DNA read from the CDR3 is TGTGCCAGCAATCCCGGGGGGCGACTGGACATT. Its translation is CASNPGGRLDI. The entire CDR3 sequence reads CASNPGGRLDIQYF. The chain recombines TRBV7-9 with TRBJ2-4; a possible D gene is TRBD2 (7 bases). Read sequence stops 3 residues before the CDR3 end, and the germline J gene provides the missing end. The CDR3 is made up of 14 amino acids. Germline-derived CDR1 and CDR2 are SEHNR and FQNEAQ (reference sequence). The V gene lost 7 bases and the J gene lost 8 bases, with 18 bases spanning the gap. Looking up the rest from reference TRBV7-9 and TRBJ2-4 gives the full variable domain: DTGVSQNPRHKITKRGQNVTFRCDPISEHNRLYWYRQTLGQGPEFLTYFQNEAQLEKSRLLSDRFSAERPKGSFSTLEIQRTEQGDSAMYLCASNPGGRLDIQYFGAGTRLSVL.

The CDR3 DNA, read in part, is TGCAGTGCTAGTGGTTGGCTCCCTTCTGAA. The encoded protein is CSASGWLPSE. The entire CDR3 is CSASGWLPSEAFF. The chain employs TRBV20-1 and TRBJ1-1, with no clear D. The read ends 3 residues shy of where the CDR3 ends; the end is completed using the germline J gene. This CDR3 region has 13 residues. V was clipped by 3 bases and J by 6 bases, with 14 bases between them. The germline V gene encodes CDR1 DFQATT and CDR2 SNEGSKA (reference sequence).

A note on this clone: From the germline J gene comes the end of the CDR3, since the read stops 3 residues before it. The chain joins TRBV7-9 to TRBJ2-2; no definite D call. Germline CDR1 and CDR2: SEHNR and FQNEAQ (reference sequence). V was shortened by 0 bases and J by 6 bases, with 5 bases between the two germline ends. There are 13 residues in the CDR3. The CDR3 sequence is CASSLAIAGELFF. The covered CDR3 bases are TGTGCCAGCAGCTTAGCGATAGCCGGGGAG.

The CDR3 sequence is CASSGHDYEQYF. Partial CDR3 DNA: TGTGCCAGCAGCGGGCACGACTACGAG. This chain connects TRBV11-3 to TRBJ2-7; D is uncertain. With the read ending 3 residues before the CDR3 end, the germline J gene is used to fill in that end. This CDR3 comprises 12 residues. The V and J ends lost 5 bases and 3 bases respectively, with 8 bases between them. The germline CDR1 and CDR2 sequences are SGHNT and YENEEA. The full variable domain, completed using reference TRBV11-3 and TRBJ2-7, is EAGVVQSPRYKIIEKKQPVAFWCNPISGHNTLYWYLQNLGQGPELLIRYENEEAVDDSQLPKDRFSAERLKGVDSTLKIQPAELGDSAVYLCASSGHDYEQYFGPGTRLTVT.

CDR3 sequence: CASSLRGADTQYF. The sequenced CDR3 bases are TGCGCCAGCAGCTTGAGGGGCGCAGATACG. J is TRBJ2-3 and V is TRBV5-1, with TRBD1 as a possible D gene (5 bases). The read ends 3 residues before the CDR3 terminus; that terminus is restored from the germline J gene. The CDR3 runs to 13 residues. Trimming removed 1 base from V and 4 bases from J, with 7 bases in between. From germline, CDR1 is SGHRS and CDR2 YFSETQ.

A note on this clone: The read ends 3 residues shy of where the CDR3 ends; the end is completed using the germline J gene. The chain links TRBV6-4 to TRBJ2-3; 8 nucleotides match TRBD1. CDR3 length: 15 residues. Per germline, CDR1 MRHNA and CDR2 SNTAGT. Losses at the gene ends were 3 bases for V and 2 bases for J; bases not matched to a gene: 4. The covered CDR3 bases are TGTGCCAGCAGTGATGGACAGGGATCCACAGATACG. As protein: CASSDGQGSTDT. The entire CDR3 protein is CASSDGQGSTDTQYF.

Concerning this clone: The read comes to an end 3 residues before the CDR3 does, leaving the germline J gene to fill in the end. The chain has TRBV20-1 and TRBJ1-2, with 7 bases matching TRBD1. Germline CDR1 DFQATT, CDR2 SNEGSKA (reference sequence). The CDR3 has 13 residues. CDR3 region: CSAIDRDNYGYTF. The sequenced CDR3 bases are TGCAGTGCTATAGACAGGGACAATTACGGC.

Regarding this clone: The sequence runs out 3 residues before the end of the CDR3; the remainder is reconstructed from the germline J gene. The chain links TRBV5-4 to TRBJ2-5; 9 nucleotides agree with TRBD2. Germline-derived CDR1 and CDR2 are SGHNT and YYREEE (reference sequence). The CDR3 spans 16 residues. V lost 2 bases, J lost 4 bases, and 9 bases stayed unmatched. The CDR3 protein is CASSLLAGALGETQYF. The CDR3 DNA, read in part, is TGTGCCAGCAGCTTATTAGCGGGGGCGCTTGGAGAGACC.

A remark on this clone: The sequenced fragment ends 3 residues before the CDR3 boundary, so the rest is inferred from the germline J gene. The chain links TRBV20-1 to TRBJ1-1, with D perhaps TRBD1 (6 bases). Germline V gives CDR1 DFQATT, CDR2 SNEGSKA (reference sequence). This CDR3 spans 14 amino acids. The ends were cut back, 3 bases at V and 1 base at J, with 12 bases in the middle. The CDR3 DNA, read in part, is TGCAGTGCTAGTTTTCCGACAGGGAACACTGAA. Translating gives CSASFPTGNTE. The entire CDR3 sequence reads CSASFPTGNTEAFF.

Points on this clone: The read stops 3 residues short of the end of the CDR3; the missing end is completed from the germline J gene. This rearrangement joins TRBV9 to TRBJ2-3, with 7 bases matching TRBD1. The V gene's germline CDR1 is SGDLS and CDR2 YYNGEE. This CDR3 is 13 amino acids long. Trimming at V came to 3 bases and at J to 5 bases, leaving 3 bases not matched to a gene. The CDR3 bases that were read are TGTGCCAGCAGCGGACAGGGACAAGATACG. As protein: CASSGQGQDT. The complete CDR3 reads CASSGQGQDTQYF.

Concerning this clone: The CDR3 end is not reached by the read, which stops 3 residues before it; the germline J gene fills it in. The V call is TRBV7-2, the J call TRBJ2-7, with D perhaps matching TRBD2 (6 bases). V dropped 4 bases and J dropped 1 base, with 11 bases sitting between them. The CDR3 consists of 14 residues. In germline, CDR1 is SGHTA, CDR2 FQGNSA. This CDR3 is CASSSGAGSYEQYF. The DNA read from the CDR3 is TGTGCCAGCAGCTCAGGTGCGGGATCCTACGAG. Complete variable domain (other parts from reference TRBV7-2 and TRBJ2-7): GAGVSQSPSNKVTEKGKDVELRCDPISGHTALYWYRQSLGQGLEFLIYFQGNSAPDKSGLPSDRFSAERTGGSVSTLTIQRTQQEDSAVYLCASSSGAGSYEQYFGPGTRLTVT.

Note on this clone: The CDR3 is cut off 3 residues early in the read; its end comes from the germline J gene. This rearrangement joins TRBV29-1 to TRBJ2-5; D is possibly TRBD1 (5 bases). Between the trimmed V and J ends, which lost 7 bases and 5 bases, there was a span of 20 bases. Germline CDR1 reads SQVTM; CDR2 reads ANQGSEA. There are 14 residues in the CDR3. The CDR3 loop reads CSASGQGDGETQYF. Partial CDR3 DNA: TGCAGCGCCTCCGGTCAGGGCGACGGGGAGACC.

As concerns this clone: The DNA ends 3 residues before the CDR3 does, and the rest of the CDR3 is filled in from the germline J gene. The V gene is TRBV19, the J gene TRBJ1-2, with 9 positions matching TRBD1. The CDR3 sequence is 14 residues long. In germline, CDR1 is LNHDA, CDR2 SQIVND (reference sequence). CDR3 region: CASTSYRGRGGYTF. The sequenced part of the CDR3 DNA is TGTGCCAGTACGTCTTACAGGGGGCGAGGGGGC.

With regard to this clone: The DNA ends 3 residues before the CDR3 does, and the rest of the CDR3 is filled in from the germline J gene. The chain joins TRBV2 to TRBJ2-2; 16 bases are shared with TRBD2. There are 16 residues in the CDR3. V was pared by 6 bases and J by 4 bases, with 2 bases of the junction left unmatched. Per germline, CDR1 SNHLY and CDR2 FYNNEI. CDR3 in amino acids: CASRGLAGGFTGELFF. CDR3 DNA (partial): TGTGCCAGCAGGGGACTAGCGGGGGGGTTCACCGGGGAG.

Comments on this clone: Read data end 3 residues before the CDR3 end; the end is taken from the germline J gene. This chain joins TRBV5-4 and TRBJ2-5; 7 bases match TRBD1. With 0 bases clipped from V and 3 bases from J, the junction kept 2 bases outside the gene matches. The CDR3 contains 14 residues. Germline CDR1 is SGHNT and CDR2 is YYREEE (reference sequence). The CDR3 spells CASSLGDREETQYF. CDR3 DNA, as far as it was read: TGTGCCAGCAGCTTGGGTGACAGGGAAGAGACC.